The 27 T cell receptor beta chains below all came from one sample that was sequenced in a study of shared clonotypes between healthy human individuals. Libraries were prepared by immunoSEQ multiplex PCR; TCRdb keeps only in-frame clonotypes and omits some of them. The sample has over a million clones; 95% to 99% are singletons. The material sequenced was naive CD4+ T cells sorted from blood. Documented subset: CD45RA+ positively selected. All receptors derive from a man aged 30 to 39 in good health.

V is TRBV15 and J is TRBJ1-1, with D uncertain. The CDR3 consists of 14 residues. In germline, CDR1 is LNHNV, CDR2 YYDKDF (reference sequence). Trimming removed 3 bases from V and 4 bases from J, with 12 bases in between. The CDR3 nucleotides are TGTGCCACCAGCAGCTTTCGGGGAAGCACTGAAGCTTTCTTT. The encoded protein is CATSSFRGSTEAFF.

J is TRBJ1-3 and V is TRBV9, with D hard to call. CDR1 is SGDLS, CDR2 YYNGEE, per germline. Between the trimmed V and J ends, which lost 0 bases and 1 base, there was a span of 5 bases. The CDR3 is 14 residues long. The CDR3 spells CASSVVDSGNTIYF. The CDR3 DNA is TGTGCCAGCAGCGTAGTAGATTCTGGAAACACCATATATTTT.

To note about this clone: Other DNA sequences from this sample encode an identical CDR3 as well. The V gene is TRBV5-1, the J gene TRBJ2-3; possible D gene TRBD1, 6 bases. Trimming pared 0 bases from V and 0 bases from J, leaving 8 bases between. CDR1 and CDR2 from the germline V gene are SGHRS and YFSETQ. There are 15 residues in the CDR3. The CDR3 here is CASSLEGTSTDTQYF. The CDR3 DNA follows: TGCGCCAGCAGCTTGGAAGGGACAAGCACAGATACGCAGTATTTT. The full variable domain, rest sourced from reference TRBV5-1 and TRBJ2-3, is KAGVTQTPRYLIKTRGQQVTLSCSPISGHRSVSWYQQTPGQGLQFLFEYFSETQRNKGNFPGRFSGRQFSNSRSEMNVSTLELGDSALYLCASSLEGTSTDTQYFGPGTRLTVL.

This clone has just one count. V is TRBV5-1 and J is TRBJ2-5; TRBD2 aligns across 9 bases. V shed 0 bases, J shed 4 bases, and the junction held 10 bases outside the gene matches. Germline V gene data show CDR1 as SGHRS and CDR2 as YFSETQ. The CDR3 runs to 17 residues. The CDR3 is CASSLVGSGRYGETQYF. The CDR3 nucleotides read TGCGCCAGCAGCTTGGTTGGTAGCGGGAGATATGGAGAGACCCAGTACTTC. The variable domain in full, completed from reference TRBV5-1 and TRBJ2-5, reads KAGVTQTPRYLIKTRGQQVTLSCSPISGHRSVSWYQQTPGQGLQFLFEYFSETQRNKGNFPGRFSGRQFSNSRSEMNVSTLELGDSALYLCASSLVGSGRYGETQYFGPGTRLLVL.

The chain links TRBV10-3 to TRBJ2-3, with unresolved D. The V gene lost 3 bases and the J gene lost 6 bases, with 7 bases spanning the gap. Germline V gives CDR1 ENHRY, CDR2 SYGVKD. This CDR3 is built from 12 residues. CDR3 DNA: TGTGCCATCAGTGAAAAGTCGGATACGCAGTATTTT. Translated: CAISEKSDTQYF.

The chain joins TRBV7-9 to TRBJ1-1; 8 bases line up with TRBD1. Germline V lookup: CDR1 SEHNR, CDR2 FQNEAQ (reference sequence). The V and J ends lost 5 bases and 4 bases, in that order; junction bases with no gene match: 12. CDR3 length: 16 amino acids. CDR3 residues: CASSPSGGVSVTEAFF. The CDR3 DNA reads TGTGCCAGCAGCCCTTCAGGGGGCGTCAGTGTCACTGAAGCTTTCTTT.

This chain joins TRBV25-1 and TRBJ2-7; D is uncertain. The V end was cut by 4 bases, the J end by 2 bases, with 12 bases between. This CDR3 comprises 14 residues. CDR1 MGHDK and CDR2 SYGVNS come from the germline V gene. The CDR3 region is CASSAGGMPYEQYF. In DNA, the CDR3 is TGTGCCAGCAGTGCCGGCGGAATGCCCTACGAGCAGTACTTC.

This clone occurred once. The CDR3 DNA follows: TGTGCCACCAGCAGAGCGGGTAGCGGGACTTACGAGCAGTACTTC. Protein sequence: CATSRAGSGTYEQYF. This rearrangement joins TRBV15 to TRBJ2-7; 8 bases map to TRBD2. This CDR3 contains 15 residues. V dropped 1 base and J dropped 4; count of bases not matched to a gene: 6. The germline V gene encodes CDR1 LNHNV and CDR2 YYDKDF (reference sequence).

This chain links TRBV5-1 with TRBJ1-2; D call uncertain. This CDR3 spans 14 amino acids. Germline assignment: CDR1 SGHRS and CDR2 YFSETQ. The V end lost 3 bases, the J end lost 0 bases, and 9 bases lay between the germline ends. DNA for the CDR3: TGCGCCAGCAGCTCGACTGGTACTAACTATGGCTACACCTTC. Its protein product is CASSSTGTNYGYTF.

The chain is built from TRBV27 and TRBJ2-1; D gene uncertain. Per the germline V gene, CDR1 is MNHEY and CDR2 is SMNVEV (reference sequence). This CDR3 has 13 amino acids. Trimming pared 3 bases from V and 3 bases from J, leaving 6 bases between. The CDR3 nucleotides are TGTGCCAGCAGTTTTATGAGCTACAATGAGCAGTTCTTC. Translated, it gives CASSFMSYNEQFF.

The rearrangement links TRBV4-3 to TRBJ2-7; 7 positions match TRBD1. The CDR3 spans 16 residues. Per the germline V gene, CDR1 is LGHNA and CDR2 is YSLEER. V shed 1 base and J 3 bases; nucleotides not matched to a gene: 9. CDR3 residues: CASSQGDSGSDYEQYF. The CDR3 DNA reads TGCGCCAGCAGCCAAGGGGACAGCGGTTCGGACTACGAGCAGTACTTC.

The chain is built from TRBV7-2 and TRBJ2-2, with D perhaps matching TRBD2 (5 bases). Trimming took off 5 bases at V and 6 bases at J, with 10 bases between the two ends. From germline, CDR1 is SGHTA and CDR2 FQGNSA. CDR3 length: 13 residues. The CDR3 loop reads CASSPPSPGELFF. CDR3 nucleotide sequence: TGTGCCAGCAGCCCTCCTAGCCCCGGGGAGCTGTTTTTT. Full variable domain (remainder filled in from reference TRBV7-2 and TRBJ2-2): GAGVSQSPSNKVTEKGKDVELRCDPISGHTALYWYRQSLGQGLEFLIYFQGNSAPDKSGLPSDRFSAERTGGSVSTLTIQRTQQEDSAVYLCASSPPSPGELFFGEGSRLTVL.

The chain links TRBV6-1 to TRBJ1-5; D ambiguous. CDR1 is MNHNS, CDR2 SASEGT, per germline. Trimming took 5 bases from V and 9 from J, leaving 14 bases between them. CDR3 length equals 13 residues. The CDR3: CASSTDGPSPQHF. In nucleotides, the CDR3 is TGTGCCAGCAGTACGGACGGCCCATCGCCCCAGCATTTT.

The rearrangement uses TRBV19 and TRBJ2-7, with D perhaps matching TRBD2 (6 bases). The germline CDR1 and CDR2 sequences are LNHDA and SQIVND (reference sequence). The CDR3 spans 15 residues. Trimming cost V 3 bases and J 2 bases, with 14 bases left between them. The CDR3 reads CASSIRRETTYEQYF. The CDR3 DNA follows: TGTGCCAGTAGTATTCGGAGGGAAACAACCTACGAGCAGTACTTC.

This sequence joins TRBV19 and TRBJ2-1; perhaps TRBD2 as D (5 bases). CDR1 and CDR2 (germline): LNHDA, SQIVND (reference sequence). Trimming removed 6 bases at V and 4 bases at J, with 19 bases between. The CDR3 is 16 residues long. The CDR3 DNA reads as TGTGCCAGTAGGGGTCTGCTAGCTGCTGGTTACAATGAGCAGTTCTTC. Translating it yields CASRGLLAAGYNEQFF.

This clone was counted a single time. The V gene is TRBV7-9, the J gene TRBJ2-4, with 10 positions matching TRBD1. The germline V gene has CDR1 SEHNR and CDR2 FQNEAQ (reference sequence). The trim removed 2 bases at V and 3 bases at J, leaving 7 bases unmatched. The CDR3 length is 17 residues. The CDR3 nucleotides are TGTGCCAGCAGCTTAAGCAGACAGGGGGCCGACAAAAACATTCAGTACTTC. Translating gives CASSLSRQGADKNIQYF.

This rearrangement joins TRBV2 to TRBJ2-7; perhaps D is TRBD1 or TRBD2 (5 bases each). Trimming cost V 8 bases and J 2 bases, with 16 bases left between them. The CDR3 is made up of 14 amino acids. The germline V gene encodes CDR1 SNHLY and CDR2 FYNNEI. CDR3 nucleotide sequence: TGTGCCAGCCGCCTCGAGGGGCTTACCTACGAGCAGTACTTC. This gives the protein CASRLEGLTYEQYF.

V usage is TRBV28 and J usage is TRBJ2-1; TRBD1 aligns across 9 bases. Looked up from germline, CDR1 is MDHEN and CDR2 is SYDVKM. With V trimmed by 6 bases and J by 8 bases, 14 bases remained unmatched. CDR3 size: 16 residues. CDR3 loop: CASSKSPGQGTYEQFF. The CDR3, as DNA: TGTGCCAGCAGCAAAAGTCCGGGACAGGGTACCTATGAGCAGTTCTTC. Filled out from reference TRBV28 and TRBJ2-1, the complete variable domain reads DVKVTQSSRYLVKRTGEKVFLECVQDMDHENMFWYRQDPGLGLRLIYFSYDVKMKEKGDIPEGYSVSREKKERFSLILESASTNQTSMYLCASSKSPGQGTYEQFFGPGTRLTVL.

The V gene is TRBV6-1, the J gene TRBJ1-5; D is uncertain. Germline CDR1 is MNHNS and CDR2 is SASEGT. The length of the CDR3 is 11 residues. Trimming removed 5 bases at V and 9 bases at J, with 8 bases between. In nucleotides, the CDR3 is TGTGCCAGCAGTACAGATTGGCCCCAGCATTTT. This sequence encodes CASSTDWPQHF.

This sequence joins TRBV28 and TRBJ2-1, with 8 bases that match TRBD2. V lost 2 bases to trimming and J lost 2 bases; unmatched junction nucleotides: 2. Germline V gene lookup returns CDR1 MDHEN and CDR2 SYDVKM. This CDR3 comprises 15 residues. The CDR3 is CASSLPGRAYNEQFF. CDR3 in DNA: TGTGCCAGCAGTTTACCCGGGAGGGCCTACAATGAGCAGTTCTTC.

In the case of this clone: Other DNA sequences within the sample encode an identical CDR3. The chain uses TRBV18 and TRBJ2-7, with 7 bases identical to TRBD1. The CDR3 contains 13 residues. V lost 0 bases, J lost 4 bases, and 0 bases stayed unmatched. Germline V lookup: CDR1 KGHSH, CDR2 LQKENI. CDR3 in amino acids: CASSPPGQYEQYF. For the CDR3, the DNA is TGTGCCAGCTCACCACCGGGACAGTACGAGCAGTACTTC.

V gene TRBV18 combines with J gene TRBJ2-2; D is perhaps TRBD1 (6 bases). Germline lookup yields CDR1 KGHSH and CDR2 LQKENI. The CDR3 spans 16 residues. V lost 2 bases and J 5 bases, leaving 15 bases between the germline ends. CDR3 nucleotides: TGTGCCAGCTCACCAACTATACAGGGTTGGACCGGGGAGCTGTTTTTT. Translating gives CASSPTIQGWTGELFF.

The V and J genes are TRBV6-6 and TRBJ2-7; 9 bases are shared with TRBD1. The germline V gene encodes CDR1 MNHNY and CDR2 SVGAGI (reference sequence). The CDR3 covers 15 residues. Trimming removed 5 bases from V and 4 bases from J; junction bases left unmatched: 9. The CDR3 sequence is CASSNRQGVTYEQYF. The CDR3 DNA reads TGTGCCAGCAGTAACCGACAGGGGGTAACGTACGAGCAGTACTTC.

The V call is TRBV5-4, the J call TRBJ2-7; D uncertain. Trimming shortened V by 0 bases and J by 2 bases, and 9 bases separated the two germline ends. Germline loops: CDR1 SGHNT, CDR2 YYREEE (reference sequence). The CDR3 has 14 amino acids. This CDR3 reads CASSLDNGAYEQYF. The CDR3 region has the DNA TGTGCCAGCAGCTTGGACAATGGTGCCTACGAGCAGTACTTC.

V usage is TRBV5-4 and J usage is TRBJ1-5; 12 bases are a match to TRBD1. J lost 6 bases, V lost 2 bases, and 9 bases had no gene match. The germline V gene has CDR1 SGHNT and CDR2 YYREEE (reference sequence). The length of the CDR3 is 17 residues. CDR3 sequence: CASSLLSGQGACQPQHF. The CDR3 DNA sequence: TGTGCCAGCAGCTTACTATCGGGACAGGGGGCTTGTCAGCCCCAGCATTTT.

This sequence joins TRBV28 and TRBJ2-7; 7 bases are a match to TRBD2. CDR3 length: 15 amino acids. The junction had 15 bases not matched to a gene; V was cut back by 7 bases and J by 6 bases. The germline gives CDR1 MDHEN, CDR2 SYDVKM. CDR3 sequence reads: CASIPWGGRGREQYF. In DNA form, the CDR3 reads TGTGCCAGCATCCCTTGGGGGGGGAGAGGACGCGAGCAGTACTTC.

V usage is TRBV11-2 and J usage is TRBJ2-7, with 8 bases matching TRBD1. The CDR3 consists of 13 residues. Germline V gives CDR1 SGHAT, CDR2 FQNNGV. The junction had 4 bases not matched to a gene; V was cut back by 6 bases and J by 3 bases. The CDR3 here is CASRRTGYYEQYF. CDR3 bases: TGTGCCAGCAGGCGGACAGGGTACTACGAGCAGTACTTC. Using reference TRBV11-2 and TRBJ2-7 for the parts outside the CDR3, the full variable domain is EAGVAQSPRYKIIEKRQSVAFWCNPISGHATLYWYQQILGQGPKLLIQFQNNGVVDDSQLPKDRFSAERLKGVDSTLKIQPAKLEDSAVYLCASRRTGYYEQYFGPGTRLTVT.